This TCR beta chain appears in the sequencing data of a study of T cell repertoires in aging, cancer and after chemotherapy. V lost 6 bases to trimming and J lost 1 base; unmatched junction nucleotides: 3. Germline V gene data show CDR1 as MNHEY and CDR2 as SMNVEV (reference sequence). CDR3 length: 14 amino acids. TRB rearrangements spanning V, D and J were amplified using mixed TRB-A/B primers. TCRdb re-called the multiplex PCR reads with MiXCR, one entry per CDR3 protein. The sample contains approximately 8,600 distinct CDR3 sequences, roughly 25% of which appear only once. Peripheral blood genomic DNA, not sorted cells or RNA, was the template.

This clonotype was sampled from a human donor with a blood cancer. Sequenced sample: blood. The chain carries TRBV27 and TRBJ2-5; 9 nucleotides agree with TRBD1. CDR3 amino acids: CASSPGQGQETQYF. The CDR3 coding sequence is TGTGCCAGCAGCCCGGGACAGGGCCAAGAGACCCAGTACTTC.